These 16 T cell receptor beta chains came from one sample sequenced in a study of T-cell memory formation after mild COVID-19. One entry per CDR3 protein results from TCRdb running MiXCR on the 5' RACE reads. Counted here are hundreds of thousands of distinct CDR3 sequences, around 21% occurring once; the ten biggest clones make up around 12%. The sample was PBMCs or a T cell subset sorted from them (not recorded which). The receptors shown here come from an adult woman who had mild COVID-19 (a few samples of this study predate the infection). Cell type and time point are not known.

The chain joins TRBV20-1 to TRBJ2-1, with TRBD2 as a possible D gene (7 bases). V was clipped by 5 bases and J by 4 bases, with 15 bases between them. This CDR3 spans 14 amino acids. CDR1 is DFQATT and CDR2 is SNEGSKA in the germline V gene (reference sequence). CDR3 nucleotides: TGCAGTGCTTCTAGCGAGGGGGGGTACAATGAGCAGTTCTTC. As protein: CSASSEGGYNEQFF.

This chain uses TRBV3-1 with TRBJ1-5, with a weak D call TRBD1 (5 bases). The germline CDR1 and CDR2 sequences are LGHDT and YNNKEL (reference sequence). V was trimmed by 0 bases and J by 5 bases, leaving 11 bases between them. The CDR3 has 15 residues. The CDR3 loop is CASSQEAGKDQPQHF. CDR3 in DNA: TGTGCCAGCAGCCAAGAGGCAGGGAAAGATCAGCCCCAGCATTTT.

This clonotype turned up a few times. The chain links TRBV5-1 to TRBJ2-7; 9 nucleotides align to TRBD2. The V and J ends lost 0 bases and 1 base, in that order; junction bases with no gene match: 5. The CDR3 loop spans 16 amino acids. CDR1 SGHRS and CDR2 YFSETQ come from the germline V gene. CDR3: CASSLGGLAFSYEQYF. The DNA for the CDR3 is TGCGCCAGCAGCTTGGGAGGACTAGCGTTTTCCTACGAGCAGTACTTC.

The chain employs TRBV18 and TRBJ1-1, with D possibly being TRBD1 (5 bases). Trimming cost V 8 bases and J 3 bases, with 16 bases left between them. The CDR3 runs to 14 residues. From germline, CDR1 is KGHSH and CDR2 LQKENI. DNA of the CDR3: TGTGCCAGCCGTCGGGGGGGTCAGGACACTGAAGCTTTCTTT. It translates to CASRRGGQDTEAFF.

This clonotype showed up just a few times. V gene TRBV12-3 or TRBV12-4 combines with J gene TRBJ2-1; 8 bases map to TRBD2. Unmatched junction bases numbered 6, after V lost 6 bases and J lost 2 bases. This CDR3 is 15 amino acids long. Written as DNA, the CDR3 is TGTGCCAGCAGCCGTAGCGGGAACCCCTACAATGAGCAGTTCTTC. This translates into CASSRSGNPYNEQFF.

J is TRBJ2-2 and V is TRBV5-1, with 10 bases lining up with TRBD2. The J segment lost 7 bases and the V segment lost 3 bases, leaving 15 bases of the junction unmatched. Germline assignment: CDR1 SGHRS and CDR2 YFSETQ. CDR3 length: 18 amino acids. This CDR3 reads CASSSPREAGGQDGELFF. CDR3 sequence (DNA): TGCGCCAGCAGCTCCCCCCGGGAAGCGGGGGGGCAGGACGGGGAGCTGTTTTTT.

This sequence joins TRBV24-1 and TRBJ2-3; D could derive from TRBD1 or TRBD2 (5 bases each). The CDR3 is made up of 14 amino acids. The germline CDR1 and CDR2 sequences are KGHDR and SFDVKD. V dropped 6 bases and J dropped 0 bases, with 9 bases sitting between them. CDR3 coding DNA: TGTGCCACCAGTTGGGACGGAAGCACAGATACGCAGTATTTT. It yields the protein CATSWDGSTDTQYF.

This clonotype showed up just a few times. The chain has TRBV11-3 and TRBJ2-7; possibly TRBD1 or TRBD2 for D (7 bases each). The germline V and J ends were trimmed by 5 bases and 5 bases, with 19 bases remaining between them. Germline loops: CDR1 SGHNT, CDR2 YENEEA. The CDR3 is made up of 15 amino acids. For the CDR3, the DNA is TGTGCCAGCAGCCCTCAGGGGGGGGTCGAGGACGAGCAGTACTTC. Translating gives CASSPQGGVEDEQYF.

The chain employs TRBV6-1 and TRBJ1-1, with no clear D. The CDR3 loop spans 9 amino acids. Deletions cut 8 bases from V and 3 bases from J, with 1 base between. Germline assignment: CDR1 MNHNS and CDR2 SASEGT. The CDR3 spells CASDTEAFF. Written as DNA, the CDR3 is TGTGCCAGCGACACTGAAGCTTTCTTT.

The chain carries TRBV5-1 and TRBJ2-1; weak D call: TRBD2 (6 bases). V was trimmed by 4 bases and J by 2 bases, leaving 10 bases between them. The CDR3 runs 14 residues. Per the germline V gene, CDR1 is SGHRS and CDR2 is YFSETQ. Written as DNA, the CDR3 is TGCGCCAGCAGCCCGGGGGAGACCTACAATGAGCAGTTCTTC. Residues: CASSPGETYNEQFF. Drawing the rest from reference TRBV5-1 and TRBJ2-1, the complete variable domain is KAGVTQTPRYLIKTRGQQVTLSCSPISGHRSVSWYQQTPGQGLQFLFEYFSETQRNKGNFPGRFSGRQFSNSRSEMNVSTLELGDSALYLCASSPGETYNEQFFGPGTRLTVL.

This clonotype was counted only a few times. The chain is built from TRBV12-3 or TRBV12-4 and TRBJ2-3; 13 positions match TRBD2. This CDR3 contains 17 residues. V trimming: 7 bases; J trimming: 0 bases; junction bases outside the gene matches: 7. CDR3 in amino acids: CASTAPGLAGSTDTQYF. The DNA of the CDR3 is TGTGCCAGCACCGCTCCGGGACTAGCGGGGAGCACAGATACGCAGTATTTT.

This clonotype was seen a few times. V gene TRBV7-2 combines with J gene TRBJ2-2, with TRBD1 matching 7 bases. Germline values: CDR1 SGHTA, CDR2 FQGNSA. The CDR3 totals 13 residues. The V segment lost 5 bases and the J segment 10 bases; nucleotides outside the gene matches: 7. The CDR3 region has the DNA TGTGCCAGCAGCCAGGGGGTTCTGGCGGAGCTGTTTTTT. Its translation is CASSQGVLAELFF.

J is TRBJ2-1 and V is TRBV4-1; 7 bases fit TRBD1. The J segment lost 2 bases and the V segment lost 4 bases, leaving 5 bases of the junction unmatched. This CDR3 is built from 15 residues. Germline-derived CDR1 and CDR2 are MGHRA and YSYEKL. CDR3 loop: CASSRMTGTYNEQFF. CDR3 DNA sequence: TGCGCCAGCAGCCGGATGACAGGGACCTACAATGAGCAGTTCTTC.

This clonotype was counted between two and nine times. The V call is TRBV4-2, the J call TRBJ2-2, with D tentatively TRBD2 (6 bases). V was cut by 4 bases and J by 5 bases, with 17 bases left in between. The V gene's germline CDR1 is LGHNA and CDR2 YNFKEQ. The CDR3 sequence is 16 residues long. In DNA, the CDR3 is TGTGCCAGCAGCCCCGGGAGAAGTACGGGGACCGGGGAGCTGTTTTTT. Translating gives CASSPGRSTGTGELFF.

This chain links TRBV7-2 with TRBJ2-1, with TRBD2 as a possible D gene (5 bases). Germline V gives CDR1 SGHTA, CDR2 FQGNSA. The CDR3 extends over 13 amino acids. The V end lost 6 bases, the J end lost 8 bases, and 14 bases lay between the germline ends. The CDR3 sequence: CASSFEGLDEQFF. Here the CDR3 DNA reads TGTGCCAGCAGTTTCGAGGGCCTCGATGAGCAGTTCTTC.

This clonotype has only one observation. V and J are TRBV3-1 and TRBJ2-1; tentative D call: TRBD1 (5 bases). V dropped 4 bases and J dropped 9 bases, with 13 bases sitting between them. Per the germline V gene, CDR1 is LGHDT and CDR2 is YNNKEL (reference sequence). There are 13 residues in the CDR3. For the CDR3, the DNA is TGTGCCAGCAGCCCCACACAGGTCGGTGAGCAGTTCTTC. Its protein product is CASSPTQVGEQFF.